This section outlines one TCR beta chain sequence together with its context. As yet, its antigen is unknown. CDR1 is SGHTA and CDR2 is FQGTGA in the germline V gene. V was pared by 5 bases and J by 8 bases, with 19 bases between. The CDR3 has 15 residues. This sample is drawn from a study of cytomegalovirus exposure and HLA in healthy donors. Study observations and caveats: Roughly uniform depth of sequencing across donors was assumed in presence/absence analyses.

The PCR made use of 60 Vbeta and 13 Jbeta primers. Repertoires were generated with immunoSEQ multiplex PCR, while TCRdb's copy carries only in-frame clones and drops some. The table has approximately 160,000 clones, approximately 84% seen once. The chain joins TRBV7-3 to TRBJ2-1, with D possibly being TRBD2 (6 bases). This TCR was sampled from a man aged 45-60 years in good health and CMV-seropositive. Sequenced sample: PBMCs. The DNA for the CDR3 is TGTGCCAGCAGCCAATCCGGGACTGGAAGCGATGAGCAGTTCTTC. Amino acids: CASSQSGTGSDEQFF.